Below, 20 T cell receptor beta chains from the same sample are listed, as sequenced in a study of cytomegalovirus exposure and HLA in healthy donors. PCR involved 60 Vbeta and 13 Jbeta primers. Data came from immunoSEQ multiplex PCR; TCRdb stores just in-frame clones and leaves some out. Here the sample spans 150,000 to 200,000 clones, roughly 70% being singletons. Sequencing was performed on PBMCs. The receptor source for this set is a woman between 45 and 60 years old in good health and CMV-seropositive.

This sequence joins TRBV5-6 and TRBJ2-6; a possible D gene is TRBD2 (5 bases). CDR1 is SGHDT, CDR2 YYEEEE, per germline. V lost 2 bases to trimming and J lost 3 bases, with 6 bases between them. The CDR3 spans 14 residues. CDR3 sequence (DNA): TGTGCCAGCAGCTTAGGAGGTGGGGCCAACGTCCTGACTTTC. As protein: CASSLGGGANVLTF.

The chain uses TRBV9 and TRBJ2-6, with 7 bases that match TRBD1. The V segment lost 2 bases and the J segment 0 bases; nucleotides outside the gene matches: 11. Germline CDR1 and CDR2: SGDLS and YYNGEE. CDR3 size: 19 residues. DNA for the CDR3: TGTGCCAGCAGCGTTAGGTCGGACAGGAGGAGCTCTGGGGCCAACGTCCTGACTTTC. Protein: CASSVRSDRRSSGANVLTF.

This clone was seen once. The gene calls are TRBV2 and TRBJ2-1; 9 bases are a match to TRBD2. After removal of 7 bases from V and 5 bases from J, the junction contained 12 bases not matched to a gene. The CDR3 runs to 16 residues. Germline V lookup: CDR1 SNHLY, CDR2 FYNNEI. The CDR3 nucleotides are TGTGCCAGCACCCTACGAGGAGCGGGGGGCAACAATGAGCAGTTCTTC. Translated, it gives CASTLRGAGGNNEQFF. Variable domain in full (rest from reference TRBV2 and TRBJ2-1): EPEVTQTPSHQVTQMGQEVILRCVPISNHLYFYWYRQILGQKVEFLVSFYNNEISEKSEIFDDQFSVERPDGSNFTLKIRSTKLEDSAMYFCASTLRGAGGNNEQFFGPGTRLTVL.

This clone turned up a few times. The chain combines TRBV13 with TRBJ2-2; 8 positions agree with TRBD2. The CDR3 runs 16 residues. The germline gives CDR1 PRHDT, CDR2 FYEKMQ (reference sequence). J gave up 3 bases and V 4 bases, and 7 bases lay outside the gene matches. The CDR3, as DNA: TGTGCCAGCAGCTACTCGGTCGGGGGGGACACCGGGGAGCTGTTTTTT. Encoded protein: CASSYSVGGDTGELFF.

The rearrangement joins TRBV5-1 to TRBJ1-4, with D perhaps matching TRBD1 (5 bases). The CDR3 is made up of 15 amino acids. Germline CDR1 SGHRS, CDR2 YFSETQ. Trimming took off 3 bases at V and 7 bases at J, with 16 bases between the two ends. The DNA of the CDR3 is TGCGCCAGCAGCTCGGGCGGGGGGAGGATTGAAAAACTGTTTTTT. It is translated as CASSSGGGRIEKLFF.

This CDR3 reads CASSGRRQGASYEQYF. In nucleotides, the CDR3 is TGTGCCAGCAGCGGTAGAAGACAGGGGGCCTCCTACGAGCAGTACTTC. The chain combines TRBV6-6 with TRBJ2-7, with 10 bases lining up with TRBD1. With V trimmed by 6 bases and J by 0 bases, 8 bases remained unmatched. The germline gives CDR1 MNHNY, CDR2 SVGAGI (reference sequence). The CDR3 is 16 residues long.

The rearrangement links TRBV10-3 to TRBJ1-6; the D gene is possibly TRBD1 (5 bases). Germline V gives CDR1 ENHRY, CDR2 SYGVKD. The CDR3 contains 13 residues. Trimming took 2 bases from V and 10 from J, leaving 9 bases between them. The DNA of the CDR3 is TGTGCCATCAGTGAGGCAGGGCTCTCACCCCTCCACTTT. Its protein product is CAISEAGLSPLHF.

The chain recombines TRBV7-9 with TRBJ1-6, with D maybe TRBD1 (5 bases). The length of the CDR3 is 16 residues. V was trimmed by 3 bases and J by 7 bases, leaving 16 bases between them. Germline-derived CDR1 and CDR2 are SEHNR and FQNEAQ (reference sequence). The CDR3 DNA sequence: TGTGCCAGCAGCTTTTTACTCGACGGGGGGAATTCACCCCTCCACTTT. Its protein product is CASSFLLDGGNSPLHF.

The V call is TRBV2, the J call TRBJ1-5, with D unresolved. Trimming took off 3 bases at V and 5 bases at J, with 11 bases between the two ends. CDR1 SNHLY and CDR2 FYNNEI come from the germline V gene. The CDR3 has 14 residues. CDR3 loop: CASSDRIGDQPQHF. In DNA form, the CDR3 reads TGTGCCAGCAGTGACAGGATTGGCGATCAGCCCCAGCATTTT.

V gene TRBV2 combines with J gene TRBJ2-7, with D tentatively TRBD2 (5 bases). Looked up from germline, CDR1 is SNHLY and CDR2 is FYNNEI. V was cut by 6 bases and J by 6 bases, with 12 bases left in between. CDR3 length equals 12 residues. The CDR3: CASSSGFAEQYF. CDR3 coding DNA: TGTGCCAGCAGCTCGGGGTTTGCCGAGCAGTACTTC.

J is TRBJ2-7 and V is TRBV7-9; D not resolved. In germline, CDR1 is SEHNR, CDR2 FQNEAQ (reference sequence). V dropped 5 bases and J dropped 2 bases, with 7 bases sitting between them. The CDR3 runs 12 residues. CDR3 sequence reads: CASSLMPYEQYF. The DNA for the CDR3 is TGTGCCAGCAGCCTAATGCCCTACGAGCAGTACTTC.

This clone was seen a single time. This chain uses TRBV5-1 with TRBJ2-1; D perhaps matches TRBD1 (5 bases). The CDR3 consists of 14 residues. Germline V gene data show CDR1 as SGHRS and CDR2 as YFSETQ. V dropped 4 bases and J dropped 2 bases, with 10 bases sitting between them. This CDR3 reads CASSTSGTYNEQFF. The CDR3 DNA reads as TGCGCCAGCAGCACGTCAGGGACCTACAATGAGCAGTTCTTC.

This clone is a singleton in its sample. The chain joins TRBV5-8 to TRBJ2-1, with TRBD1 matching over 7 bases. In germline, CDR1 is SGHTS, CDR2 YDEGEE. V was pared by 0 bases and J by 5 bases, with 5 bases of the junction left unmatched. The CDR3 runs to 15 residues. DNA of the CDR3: TGTGCCAGCAGCTTGGGGGACAGCCAAAACAATGAGCAGTTCTTC. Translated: CASSLGDSQNNEQFF. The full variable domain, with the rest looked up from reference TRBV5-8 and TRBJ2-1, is EAGVTQSPTHLIKTRGQQATLRCSPISGHTSVYWYQQALGLGLQFLLWYDEGEERNRGNFPPRFSGRQFPNYSSELNVNALELEDSALYLCASSLGDSQNNEQFFGPGTRLTVL.

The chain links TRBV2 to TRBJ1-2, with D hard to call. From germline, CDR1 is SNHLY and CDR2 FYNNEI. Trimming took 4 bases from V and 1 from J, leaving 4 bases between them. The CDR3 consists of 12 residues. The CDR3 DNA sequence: TGTGCCAGCAGTGCAGTTAACTATGGCTACACCTTC. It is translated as CASSAVNYGYTF.

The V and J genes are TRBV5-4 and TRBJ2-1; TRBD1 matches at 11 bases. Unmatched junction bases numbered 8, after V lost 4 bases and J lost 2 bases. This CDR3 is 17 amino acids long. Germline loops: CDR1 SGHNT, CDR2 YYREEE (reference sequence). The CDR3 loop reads CASSGFGQGATYNEQFF. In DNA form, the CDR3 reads TGTGCCAGCAGCGGGTTTGGACAGGGGGCAACCTACAATGAGCAGTTCTTC. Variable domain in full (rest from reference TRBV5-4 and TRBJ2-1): ETGVTQSPTHLIKTRGQQVTLRCSSQSGHNTVSWYQQALGQGPQFIFQYYREEENGRGNFPPRFSGLQFPNYSSELNVNALELDDSALYLCASSGFGQGATYNEQFFGPGTRLTVL.

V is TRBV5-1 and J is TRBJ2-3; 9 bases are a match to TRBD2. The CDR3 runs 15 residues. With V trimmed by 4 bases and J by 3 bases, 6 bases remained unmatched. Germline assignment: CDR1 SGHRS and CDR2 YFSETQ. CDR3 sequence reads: CASSPPTSGTDTQYF. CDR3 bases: TGCGCCAGCAGCCCTCCGACTAGCGGAACAGATACGCAGTATTTT.

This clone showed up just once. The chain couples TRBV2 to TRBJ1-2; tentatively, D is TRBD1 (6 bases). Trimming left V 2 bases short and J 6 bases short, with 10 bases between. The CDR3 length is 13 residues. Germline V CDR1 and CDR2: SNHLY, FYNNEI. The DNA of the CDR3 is TGTGCCAGCAGTGAAACAGGGAAGGATGGCTACACCTTC. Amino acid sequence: CASSETGKDGYTF.

CDR3 DNA: TGTGCCAGCAGCTTAGATAAAGGCCACAGGGTCTATGGCTACACCTTC. It yields the protein CASSLDKGHRVYGYTF. The chain couples TRBV11-2 to TRBJ1-2; D possibly corresponds to TRBD1 (6 bases). Germline lookup yields CDR1 SGHAT and CDR2 FQNNGV. V gave up 0 bases and J gave up 4 bases, with 15 bases separating them. The CDR3 length is 16 residues.

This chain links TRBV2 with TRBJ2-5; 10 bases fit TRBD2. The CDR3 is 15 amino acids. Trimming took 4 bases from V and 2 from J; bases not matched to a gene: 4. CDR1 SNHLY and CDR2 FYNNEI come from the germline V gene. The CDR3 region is CASSGTSGEQETQYF. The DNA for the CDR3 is TGTGCCAGCAGTGGTACTAGCGGGGAACAAGAGACCCAGTACTTC.

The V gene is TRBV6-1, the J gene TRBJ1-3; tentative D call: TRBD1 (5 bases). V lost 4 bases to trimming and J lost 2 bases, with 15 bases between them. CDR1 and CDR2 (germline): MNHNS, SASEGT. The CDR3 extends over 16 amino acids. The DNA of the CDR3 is TGTGCCAGCAGTGGGGGCCGGGCAGGGCCTGGAAACACCATATATTTT. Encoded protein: CASSGGRAGPGNTIYF.